This entry concerns a single T cell receptor (beta chain). The antigen remains unidentified. This same CDR3 is encoded by further DNA sequences in the sample. Primers for the PCR totalled 60 Vbeta and 13 Jbeta. Profiling relied on immunoSEQ multiplex PCR, and the TCRdb table lists in-frame clones only, not all of them. Of around 210,000 clones listed, about 88% were seen once; the top ten hold 0.2% to 0.3%. The V end lost 6 bases, the J end lost 4 bases, and 9 bases lay between the germline ends. This CDR3 is built from 12 residues. Germline CDR1 is MNHEY and CDR2 is SVGAGI. The sample originates from a study of cytomegalovirus exposure and HLA in healthy donors. On the study more broadly: An analysis done earlier identified 100 million to 140 million unique TCR beta sequences from about 180 million T cells.

Findings and limits, study-wide: Many donors carried some public TCRs, although rarity characterized most TCR sequences. V segments that were indistinguishable, TRBV6-2 and TRBV6-3 among them, were omitted from analysis. By a later analysis, the bulk of CMV-associated TCR beta chains appeared HLA-restricted.

This clonotype was obtained from a girl aged 2-10 years in good health and CMV-seronegative. The material sequenced was PBMCs. The chain is built from TRBV6-5 and TRBJ1-2, with D possibly TRBD1 on 5 matching bases. CDR3 sequence: CASSLGGYGYTF. The CDR3 nucleotides read TGTGCCAGCAGCCTCGGGGGCTATGGCTACACCTTC.